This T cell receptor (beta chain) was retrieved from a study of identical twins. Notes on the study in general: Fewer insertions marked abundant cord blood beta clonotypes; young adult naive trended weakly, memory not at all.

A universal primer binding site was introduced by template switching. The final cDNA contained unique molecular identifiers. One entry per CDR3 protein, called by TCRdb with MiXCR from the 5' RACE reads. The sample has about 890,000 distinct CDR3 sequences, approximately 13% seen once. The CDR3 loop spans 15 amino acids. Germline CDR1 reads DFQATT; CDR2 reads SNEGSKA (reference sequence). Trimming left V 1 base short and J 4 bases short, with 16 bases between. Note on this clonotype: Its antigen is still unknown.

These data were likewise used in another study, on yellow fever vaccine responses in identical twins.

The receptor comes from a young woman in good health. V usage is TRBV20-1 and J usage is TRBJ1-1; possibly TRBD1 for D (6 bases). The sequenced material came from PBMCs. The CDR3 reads CSARVGGASVTEAFF. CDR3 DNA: TGCAGTGCTAGAGTGGGGGGGGCAAGCGTCACTGAAGCTTTCTTT.